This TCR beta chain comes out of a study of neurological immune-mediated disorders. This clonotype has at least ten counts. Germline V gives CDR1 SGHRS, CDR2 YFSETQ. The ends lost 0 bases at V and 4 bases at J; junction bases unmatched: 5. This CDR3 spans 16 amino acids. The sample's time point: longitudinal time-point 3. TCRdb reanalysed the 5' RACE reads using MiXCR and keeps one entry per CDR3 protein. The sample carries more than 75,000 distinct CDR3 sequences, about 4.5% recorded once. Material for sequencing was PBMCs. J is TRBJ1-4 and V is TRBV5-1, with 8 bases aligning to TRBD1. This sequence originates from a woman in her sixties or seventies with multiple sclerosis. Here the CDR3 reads CASSLEGGQGNEKLFF. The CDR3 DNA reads TGCGCCAGCAGCTTGGAAGGAGGACAGGGTAATGAAAAACTGTTTTTT.